Below are 21 T cell receptor beta chains sequenced from a single sample in a study of response to subunit inactivated influenza vaccine. TCRdb ran MiXCR on the RT-PCR reads and lists one entry per CDR3 protein. Of about 800,000 distinct CDR3 sequences listed, 21% were seen once; the top ten hold about a tenth. The source material was PBMCs from blood, sampled more than 4 days after vaccination. These receptors were collected from a man aged 50 to 59 who received an inactivated influenza vaccine.

This chain connects TRBV27 to TRBJ2-3, with no clear D. The germline V and J ends were trimmed by 5 bases and 6 bases, with 9 bases remaining between them. The CDR3 is 12 residues long. The V gene's germline CDR1 is MNHEY and CDR2 SMNVEV (reference sequence). The DNA of the CDR3 is TGTGCCAGCAGTCAAACATTCGATACGCAGTATTTT. It yields the protein CASSQTFDTQYF.

A few counts support this clonotype. An end of the junction does not agree with germline; a read error may underlie this. The J gene is TRBJ2-1, the V gene TRBV12-3 or TRBV12-4, with 7 positions matching TRBD2. The CDR3 runs 16 residues. In DNA, the CDR3 is TGTGCCAGCAGTTTAGCGGGGGGGGTTACCTACCATGAGCAGTTCTTC. As protein: CASSLAGGVTYHEQFF.

This clonotype came up a few times. The rearrangement uses TRBV11-2 and TRBJ2-1; tentatively, D is TRBD1 or TRBD2 (5 bases each). The CDR3 totals 14 residues. V was trimmed by 5 bases and J by 8 bases, leaving 16 bases between them. Germline CDR1 reads SGHAT; CDR2 reads FQNNGV. In DNA form, the CDR3 reads TGTGCCAGCAGCCCCCAACGGGGCCTAGATGAGCAGTTCTTC. It is translated as CASSPQRGLDEQFF. Filled out from reference TRBV11-2 and TRBJ2-1, the complete variable domain reads EAGVAQSPRYKIIEKRQSVAFWCNPISGHATLYWYQQILGQGPKLLIQFQNNGVVDDSQLPKDRFSAERLKGVDSTLKIQPAKLEDSAVYLCASSPQRGLDEQFFGPGTRLTVL.

The V gene is TRBV6-2 or TRBV6-3, the J gene TRBJ2-7; TRBD1 matches 7 bases. There are 14 residues in the CDR3. Germline V gene sequence: CDR1 MNHEY, CDR2 SVGEGT. V shed 6 bases and J 1 base; nucleotides not matched to a gene: 6. The CDR3 sequence is CASRRTGASYEQYF. In DNA form, the CDR3 reads TGTGCCAGCAGAAGGACAGGAGCATCCTACGAGCAGTACTTC.

This chain connects TRBV7-6 to TRBJ2-7; 7 nucleotides agree with TRBD1. The CDR3 has 13 residues. The germline V gene has CDR1 SGHVS and CDR2 FNYEAQ. After removal of 5 bases from V and 5 bases from J, the junction contained 6 bases not matched to a gene. CDR3 in DNA: TGTGCCAGCAGCCAGGTCGACAGGGACGAGCAGTACTTC. It specifies CASSQVDRDEQYF.

This chain links TRBV7-9 with TRBJ1-1; the D is unclear. Germline lookup yields CDR1 SEHNR and CDR2 FQNEAQ (reference sequence). CDR3 length: 11 residues. V lost 5 bases to trimming and J lost 8 bases, with 9 bases between them. This chain's CDR3 is CASSPAEEAFF. The CDR3 nucleotides read TGTGCCAGCAGCCCTGCCGAAGAAGCTTTCTTT.

The chain joins TRBV6-2 or TRBV6-3 to TRBJ2-1; D tentatively reads TRBD1 or TRBD2 (5 bases each). Germline loops: CDR1 MNHEY, CDR2 SVGEGT. V lost 7 bases and J lost 1, with 17 bases in between. CDR3 size: 16 residues. CDR3 nucleotide sequence: TGTGCCAGCACCGTTCGGGGTTACAGGTCCTACAATGAGCAGTTCTTC. This codes for CASTVRGYRSYNEQFF.

A single count supports this clonotype. V usage is TRBV5-1 and J usage is TRBJ1-1; perhaps TRBD1 as D (6 bases). Trimming removed 4 bases at V and 1 base at J, with 8 bases between. The CDR3 contains 13 residues. CDR1 and CDR2 from the germline V gene are SGHRS and YFSETQ. CDR3 region: CASSTGTNTEAFF. The CDR3 bases are TGCGCCAGCAGCACAGGGACGAACACTGAAGCTTTCTTT.

The V gene is TRBV5-1, the J gene TRBJ2-1; no reliable D call. The germline gives CDR1 SGHRS, CDR2 YFSETQ. Trimming removed 4 bases from V and 0 bases from J, with 11 bases in between. The CDR3 is 15 amino acids. This CDR3 reads CASSLIVPSYNEQFF. The CDR3 DNA reads TGCGCCAGCAGCCTGATAGTTCCCTCCTACAATGAGCAGTTCTTC.

The chain joins TRBV5-1 to TRBJ1-1, with 7 bases matching TRBD1. Germline V CDR1 and CDR2: SGHRS, YFSETQ. This CDR3 has 15 amino acids. Trimming took 0 bases from V and 1 from J; bases not matched to a gene: 3. CDR3: CASSLDTGANTEAFF. CDR3 bases: TGCGCCAGCAGCTTGGACACAGGGGCGAACACTGAAGCTTTCTTT.

The J gene is TRBJ1-1, the V gene TRBV5-5; maybe TRBD1 (6 bases). Trimming left V 2 bases short and J 11 bases short, with 25 bases between. This CDR3 comprises 16 residues. Per germline, CDR1 SGHKS and CDR2 YYEKEE (reference sequence). CDR3 in DNA: TGTGCCAGCAGCTTCCAAAACCGGGGGGGCCTTCTAGAGGCTTTCTTT. This gives the protein CASSFQNRGGLLEAFF.

This clonotype was detected a few times. V gene TRBV12-3 or TRBV12-4 combines with J gene TRBJ1-5; a possible D gene is TRBD1 (5 bases). The CDR3 has 14 amino acids. The V gene lost 1 base and the J gene lost 5 bases, with 9 bases spanning the gap. CDR3 amino acids: CASSLVGAHQPQHF. As DNA, the CDR3 is TGTGCCAGCAGTTTAGTCGGGGCCCATCAGCCCCAGCATTTT.

The rearrangement uses TRBV4-3 and TRBJ1-2; maybe TRBD1 (5 bases). V dropped 1 base and J dropped 1 base, with 10 bases sitting between them. This CDR3 spans 15 amino acids. CDR1 is LGHNA, CDR2 YSLEER, per germline. The CDR3 sequence: CASSQGRDSNYGYTF. CDR3 in DNA: TGCGCCAGCAGCCAAGGTCGCGACAGTAACTATGGCTACACCTTC.

Only a few counts were recorded for this clonotype. This chain joins TRBV11-2 and TRBJ2-5, with 8 bases lining up with TRBD1. The CDR3 sequence is 16 residues long. The trim removed 1 base at V and 1 base at J, leaving 5 bases unmatched. Germline V gene sequence: CDR1 SGHAT, CDR2 FQNNGV. The DNA of the CDR3 is TGTGCCAGCAGCTTAGTCACAGGGGGTTCCCAAGAGACCCAGTACTTC. Translating gives CASSLVTGGSQETQYF.

This clonotype was picked up a small number of times. This chain joins TRBV24-1 and TRBJ2-3; 9 nucleotides line up with TRBD1. The CDR3 covers 15 residues. CDR1 and CDR2 from the germline V gene are KGHDR and SFDVKD. The V and J ends lost 4 bases and 4 bases, in that order; junction bases with no gene match: 5. The CDR3 protein is CATSDYGTGPDTQYF. Here the CDR3 DNA reads TGTGCCACCAGTGACTACGGGACAGGGCCAGATACGCAGTATTTT.

This clonotype was seen a few times. The CDR3: CASSLGSGSRDTEAFF. The CDR3 region has the DNA TGCGCCAGCAGCTTGGGTTCGGGCTCGAGGGACACTGAAGCTTTCTTT. The chain has TRBV5-1 and TRBJ1-1, with no clear D. Trimming shortened V by 0 bases and J by 3 bases, and 15 bases separated the two germline ends. The CDR3 contains 16 residues. Germline V gene lookup returns CDR1 SGHRS and CDR2 YFSETQ.

The chain carries TRBV7-6 and TRBJ2-3, with D perhaps being TRBD1 or TRBD2 (5 bases each). The CDR3 totals 19 residues. Trimming left V 1 base short and J 4 bases short, with 24 bases between. CDR1 and CDR2 from the germline V gene are SGHVS and FNYEAQ. CDR3: CASSLGTPGPHRVADTQYF. The CDR3 DNA is TGTGCCAGCAGCTTAGGTACCCCGGGACCCCATAGGGTGGCAGATACGCAGTATTTT.

The gene calls are TRBV6-2 or TRBV6-3 and TRBJ2-1; 7 bases are shared with TRBD2. CDR3 length equals 14 residues. Germline loops: CDR1 MNHEY, CDR2 SVGEGT. Trimming took 4 bases from V and 6 from J; bases not matched to a gene: 6. CDR3 region: CASSLLLATNEQFF. The CDR3 DNA is TGTGCCAGCAGTTTATTACTAGCGACCAATGAGCAGTTCTTC.

The chain recombines TRBV27 with TRBJ2-2, with 9 bases fitting TRBD2. The CDR3 is 16 amino acids. Germline V lookup: CDR1 MNHEY, CDR2 SMNVEV (reference sequence). V dropped 3 bases and J dropped 7; count of bases not matched to a gene: 9. This chain's CDR3 is CASSFTREAGGGELFF. For the CDR3, the DNA is TGTGCCAGCAGTTTTACCCGGGAAGCGGGGGGCGGGGAGCTGTTTTTT.

The V call is TRBV29-1, the J call TRBJ1-1, with no clear D. The germline gives CDR1 SQVTM, CDR2 ANQGSEA. Trimming shortened V by 3 bases and J by 4 bases, and 12 bases separated the two germline ends. The CDR3 spans 13 residues. The CDR3 here is CSVELNPGTEAFF. CDR3 in DNA: TGCAGCGTTGAGCTAAACCCCGGCACTGAAGCTTTCTTT.

This clonotype was seen more than once but under ten times. The chain links TRBV5-1 to TRBJ2-2; D ambiguous. This CDR3 comprises 15 residues. The germline V gene has CDR1 SGHRS and CDR2 YFSETQ. The V and J ends lost 3 bases and 9 bases respectively, with 18 bases between them. CDR3 sequence reads: CASSWTLGQRRELFF. CDR3 sequence (DNA): TGCGCCAGCAGCTGGACCCTAGGGCAACGCCGGGAGCTGTTTTTT.